This TCR beta chain was recovered during a study of cytomegalovirus exposure and HLA in healthy donors. Study-wide findings and caveats: Most TCRs appeared rarely, but some public TCRs recurred in many donors. In vitro testing confirmed a few CMV-associated chains as specific for CMV antigens.

Produced via immunoSEQ multiplex PCR; TCRdb's table is partial and in-frame only. The repertoire holds hundreds of thousands of clones, with roughly 87% as singletons. Between the trimmed V and J ends, which lost 1 base and 3 bases, there was a span of 6 bases. This CDR3 is 14 amino acids long. Germline CDR1 PRHDT, CDR2 FYEKMQ (reference sequence). This clone was seen only once. What it binds is not known. The origin of this receptor is a man aged 18 to 35 in good health and CMV-seropositive. This chain joins TRBV13 and TRBJ2-2, with D unresolved. Sequencing was carried out using PBMCs. In DNA, the CDR3 is TGTGCCAGCAGCTTAGTACAGTACACCGGGGAGCTGTTTTTT. The encoded protein is CASSLVQYTGELFF.